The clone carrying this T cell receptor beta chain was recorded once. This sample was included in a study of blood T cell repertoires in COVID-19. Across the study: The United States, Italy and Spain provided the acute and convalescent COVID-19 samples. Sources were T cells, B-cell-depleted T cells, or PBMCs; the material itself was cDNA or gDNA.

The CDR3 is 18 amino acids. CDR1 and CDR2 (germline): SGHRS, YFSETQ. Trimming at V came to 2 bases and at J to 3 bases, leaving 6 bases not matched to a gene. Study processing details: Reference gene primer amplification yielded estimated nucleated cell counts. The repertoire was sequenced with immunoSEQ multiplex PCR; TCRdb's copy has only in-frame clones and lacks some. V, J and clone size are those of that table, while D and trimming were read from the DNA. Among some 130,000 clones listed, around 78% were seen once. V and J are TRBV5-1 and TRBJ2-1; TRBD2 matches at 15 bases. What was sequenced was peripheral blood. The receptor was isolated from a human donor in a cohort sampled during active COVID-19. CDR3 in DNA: TGCGCCAGCAGCTTCCTAGGGACTAGCGGGGGGTTCTACAATGAGCAGTTCTTC. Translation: CASSFLGTSGGFYNEQFF. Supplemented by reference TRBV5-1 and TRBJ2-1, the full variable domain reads KAGVTQTPRYLIKTRGQQVTLSCSPISGHRSVSWYQQTPGQGLQFLFEYFSETQRNKGNFPGRFSGRQFSNSRSEMNVSTLELGDSALYLCASSFLGTSGGFYNEQFFGPGTRLTVL.